What follows are 27 T cell receptor beta chains derived from one specimen sequenced in a study of siplizumab effects on memory and regulatory T cells. The data were produced by immunoSEQ multiplex PCR, yet TCRdb's version contains in-frame clones alone and is incomplete. Of approximately 98,000 clones listed, about 95% are singletons. The specimen was non-Treg CD4+ T cells sorted from blood. These receptors all stem from a human donor in good health.

The genes are TRBV6-5 and TRBJ2-5, with 11 bases identical to TRBD2. The CDR3 is made up of 15 amino acids. From germline, CDR1 is MNHEY and CDR2 SVGAGI. V dropped 2 bases and J dropped 3; count of bases not matched to a gene: 2. The CDR3 reads CASSYVTSGKETQYF. DNA of the CDR3: TGTGCCAGCAGTTACGTGACTAGCGGGAAAGAGACCCAGTACTTC.

The chain combines TRBV9 with TRBJ1-1, with D possibly TRBD1 on 6 matching bases. The CDR3 covers 15 residues. The V end was cut by 3 bases, the J end by 3 bases, with 15 bases between. CDR1 SGDLS and CDR2 YYNGEE come from the germline V gene. CDR3 nucleotides: TGTGCCAGCAGCGCTGCCATACAGGGTCACACTGAAGCTTTCTTT. Translation gives CASSAAIQGHTEAFF.

This chain links TRBV21-1 with TRBJ1-2; the table's D call TRBD1 went unverified against the DNA. TRBV21-1 is described as a pseudogene. The length of the CDR3 is 10 residues. Here the CDR3 DNA reads TGTTTGGACAGGGTTATTAGCTACACCTTC. Translation gives CLDRVISYTF.

The chain joins TRBV27 to TRBJ1-5; D possibly corresponds to TRBD1 (6 bases). Trimming stripped 6 bases from V and 5 bases from J, with 20 bases between. From germline, CDR1 is MNHEY and CDR2 SMNVEV (reference sequence). This CDR3 is built from 16 residues. The CDR3 DNA sequence: TGTGCCAGCAGGGAACATCTAGGGACATCAGATCAGCCCCAGCATTTT. Translation gives CASREHLGTSDQPQHF.

This clone was counted a single time. The CDR3 region is CASSFTQETQYF. CDR3 nucleotide sequence: TGTGCCAGCAGTTTTACCCAAGAGACCCAGTACTTC. V gene TRBV7-6 combines with J gene TRBJ2-5; unclear D gene. V was trimmed by 6 bases and J by 1 base, leaving 6 bases between them. Germline V gene lookup returns CDR1 SGHVS and CDR2 FNYEAQ. The CDR3 loop spans 12 amino acids.

The chain couples TRBV28 to TRBJ1-1; D possibly corresponds to TRBD1 (5 bases). CDR1 is MDHEN and CDR2 is SYDVKM in the germline V gene. This CDR3 has 16 amino acids. V lost 11 bases, J lost 1 base, and 23 bases lay in between. The CDR3 here is CALRTRVPWGNTEAFF. The CDR3 region has the DNA TGTGCCTTAAGGACAAGGGTCCCTTGGGGGAACACTGAAGCTTTCTTT.

This clone was recorded a few times. The CDR3 protein is CASSLGDGTYGYTF. The CDR3 nucleotides read TGTGCCAGCAGCTTAGGGGACGGGACCTATGGCTACACCTTC. This rearrangement joins TRBV7-9 to TRBJ1-2, with D perhaps matching TRBD1 (5 bases). The CDR3 covers 14 residues. V dropped 1 base and J dropped 4 bases, with 10 bases sitting between them. Germline lookup yields CDR1 SEHNR and CDR2 FQNEAQ (reference sequence).

The chain uses TRBV30 and TRBJ2-3; D is uncertain. This CDR3 contains 13 residues. The V gene's germline CDR1 is GTSNPN and CDR2 SVGIG (reference sequence). The V end was cut by 0 bases, the J end by 4 bases, with 8 bases between. Here the CDR3 reads CAWSVRAADTQYF. The CDR3 coding sequence is TGTGCCTGGAGTGTACGGGCCGCAGATACGCAGTATTTT. Complete variable domain (other parts from reference TRBV30 and TRBJ2-3): SQTIHQWPATLVQPVGSPLSLECTVEGTSNPNLYWYRQAAGRGLQLLFYSVGIGQISSEVPQNLSASRPQDRQFILSSKKLLLSDSGFYLCAWSVRAADTQYFGPGTRLTVL.

The gene calls are TRBV15 and TRBJ1-3; TRBD1 is a possible D gene (6 bases). The CDR3 is 17 residues long. V lost 4 bases to trimming and J lost 3 bases, with 19 bases between them. Germline V lookup: CDR1 LNHNV, CDR2 YYDKDF (reference sequence). The CDR3: CATSITYGTGLGNTIYF. The DNA for the CDR3 is TGTGCCACCAGCATAACATACGGAACAGGGCTTGGAAACACCATATATTTT.

The J gene is TRBJ1-2, the V gene TRBV29-1, with 7 bases identical to TRBD1. From germline, CDR1 is SQVTM and CDR2 ANQGSEA. V lost 6 bases, J lost 2 bases, and 6 bases stayed unmatched. The CDR3 is 13 amino acids. DNA for the CDR3: TGCAGCGTCCGGGACAGAGTAAACTATGGCTACACCTTC. Its translation: CSVRDRVNYGYTF.

This chain joins TRBV11-2 and TRBJ1-5; D may be TRBD1 (5 bases). Looked up from germline, CDR1 is SGHAT and CDR2 is FQNNGV. The CDR3 sequence is 16 residues long. V dropped 3 bases and J dropped 6 bases, with 18 bases sitting between them. CDR3 DNA: TGTGCCAGCAGCTTGATGGTAGGAAGGGGAGCTCAGCCCCAGCATTTT. Translated: CASSLMVGRGAQPQHF.

The chain links TRBV19 to TRBJ1-2; 9 bases fit TRBD1. V lost 7 bases and J lost 8; bases outside the gene matches: 14. The CDR3 contains 15 residues. CDR1 is LNHDA, CDR2 SQIVND, per germline (reference sequence). The CDR3 nucleotides read TGTGCCAGTACCAAAGGGGCGGACAGGGGAGAAGGCTACACCTTC. Translation: CASTKGADRGEGYTF. The full variable domain, with the rest looked up from reference TRBV19 and TRBJ1-2, is DGGITQSPKYLFRKEGQNVTLSCEQNLNHDAMYWYRQDPGQGLRLIYYSQIVNDFQKGDIAEGYSVSREKKESFPLTVTSAQKNPTAFYLCASTKGADRGEGYTFGSGTRLTVV.

The CDR3, as DNA: TGTGCCAGCAGCTTGGCCGGCACTCCAGTGGGAGATACGCAGTATTTT. Protein product: CASSLAGTPVGDTQYF. The V and J genes are TRBV5-4 and TRBJ2-3; no firm D call. In germline, CDR1 is SGHNT, CDR2 YYREEE (reference sequence). The V and J ends lost 0 bases and 5 bases respectively, with 16 bases between them. The CDR3 is made up of 16 amino acids.

The genes are TRBV28 and TRBJ1-3; TRBD1 is a possible D gene (5 bases). V was pared by 6 bases and J by 0 bases, with 12 bases between. The CDR3 contains 15 residues. Germline values: CDR1 MDHEN, CDR2 SYDVKM. The CDR3 nucleotides are TGTGCCAGCAGCCCAGGGAGTTTCTCTGGAAACACCATATATTTT. Translating it yields CASSPGSFSGNTIYF.

As DNA, the CDR3 is TGTGCCAGAGGGGGGAGGGGACGCTTCGATGAGCAGTTCTTC. It codes for CARGGRGRFDEQFF. The chain uses TRBV2 and TRBJ2-1; tentative D call: TRBD2 (7 bases). V was trimmed by 9 bases and J by 8 bases, leaving 20 bases between them. CDR3 size: 14 residues. Per germline, CDR1 SNHLY and CDR2 FYNNEI.

The rearrangement uses TRBV5-6 and TRBJ2-3; 7 positions agree with TRBD1. The germline CDR1 and CDR2 sequences are SGHDT and YYEEEE. J lost 6 bases, V lost 4 bases, and 8 bases had no gene match. This CDR3 has 14 amino acids. The CDR3 here is CASSRKGGADTQYF. The CDR3 DNA sequence: TGTGCCAGCAGCCGGAAAGGGGGCGCCGATACGCAGTATTTT. The variable domain in full, completed from reference TRBV5-6 and TRBJ2-3, reads DAGVTQSPTHLIKTRGQQVTLRCSPKSGHDTVSWYQQALGQGPQFIFQYYEEEERQRGNFPDRFSGHQFPNYSSELNVNALLLGDSALYLCASSRKGGADTQYFGPGTRLTVL.

This sequence joins TRBV7-3 and TRBJ1-2; a weak D match, TRBD1 (6 bases). The CDR3 runs 15 residues. Germline V gene lookup returns CDR1 SGHTA and CDR2 FQGTGA. Deletions cut 3 bases from V and 5 bases from J, with 16 bases between. The chain's CDR3 is CASSFDAGTTYGYTF. In DNA, the CDR3 is TGTGCCAGCAGCTTTGACGCCGGGACAACTTATGGCTACACCTTC.

J is TRBJ2-5 and V is TRBV6-5; possibly TRBD1 or TRBD2 for D (5 bases each). Germline CDR1 reads MNHEY; CDR2 reads SVGAGI. The V and J ends lost 6 bases and 5 bases respectively, with 16 bases between them. The CDR3 covers 14 residues. CDR3 nucleotides: TGTGCCAGCAGCCGAGCTACGGGGCAGGAGACCCAGTACTTC. Encoded protein: CASSRATGQETQYF.

CDR3 region: CASSRKGARDTEAFF. The CDR3 DNA is TGTGCCAGCAGCCGTAAGGGGGCGCGCGACACTGAAGCTTTCTTT. The chain uses TRBV28 and TRBJ1-1; 7 nucleotides agree with TRBD1. V gave up 6 bases and J gave up 3 bases; unmatched junction bases: 10. This CDR3 has 15 residues. CDR1 MDHEN and CDR2 SYDVKM come from the germline V gene.

This chain links TRBV18 with TRBJ2-7; the match to TRBD2 covers 10 bases. Trimming at V came to 8 bases and at J to 4 bases, leaving 14 bases not matched to a gene. The CDR3 runs to 16 residues. Germline loops: CDR1 KGHSH, CDR2 LQKENI. The CDR3 DNA follows: TGTGCCAGCGCGAACGGGGCTAGCGGGGGACGGTACGAGCAGTACTTC. This codes for CASANGASGGRYEQYF.

J is TRBJ2-3 and V is TRBV10-1; 7 bases are a match to TRBD2. The CDR3 loop spans 17 amino acids. CDR1 WNHNN and CDR2 SYGVQD come from the germline V gene (reference sequence). V lost 3 bases and J lost 5; bases outside the gene matches: 14. The CDR3 reads CASSDSAGEFYIDTQYF. The CDR3 DNA reads as TGCGCCAGCAGTGATTCTGCGGGAGAGTTTTACATAGATACGCAGTATTTT.

This chain connects TRBV9 to TRBJ1-2; 7 nucleotides align to TRBD1. Germline CDR1 is SGDLS and CDR2 is YYNGEE. The CDR3 has 17 residues. With V trimmed by 3 bases and J by 2 bases, 13 bases remained unmatched. The CDR3 loop is CASSGDPFGTENYGYTF. In DNA form, the CDR3 reads TGTGCCAGCAGCGGGGACCCATTTGGGACAGAGAACTATGGCTACACCTTC.

Points on this clone: At one end the junction does not follow the germline gene, possibly because of a read error. The rearrangement uses TRBV7-3 and TRBJ2-1; no definite D call. The CDR3 covers 12 residues. Germline assignment: CDR1 SGHTA and CDR2 FQGTGA. Written as DNA, the CDR3 is TGTGCCAGCAGCTCCTCCAACAATGAGCAGTTCTTC. This encodes CASSSSNNEQFF. Based on the CDR3 plus reference TRBV7-3 and TRBJ2-1, the full variable domain is GAGVSQTPSNKVTEKGKYVELRCDPISGHTALYWYRQSLGQGPEFLIYFQGTGAADDSGLPNDRFFAVRPEGSVSTLKIQRTERGDSAVYLCASSSSNNEQFFGPGTRLTVL.

This clone was seen only once. V gene TRBV21-1 combines with J gene TRBJ2-4; TRBD2 is taken as the D call from the table, unchecked against the DNA. TRBV21-1 is a pseudogene segment. CDR3 size: 17 residues. CDR3 sequence (DNA): TGTGCCAGCAGCAAAGTTTTCGACCCGCGGGCCAAAAACATTCAGTACTTC. Protein: CASSKVFDPRAKNIQYF.

This clone has a single count. The chain joins TRBV30 to TRBJ2-5, with 7 bases fitting TRBD1. Germline V gene lookup returns CDR1 GTSNPN and CDR2 SVGIG (reference sequence). The CDR3 is 14 residues long. After removal of 4 bases from V and 2 bases from J, the junction contained 7 bases not matched to a gene. The CDR3 bases are TGTGCCTGGAATAGGGACAGTATTCAAGAGACCCAGTACTTC. It encodes CAWNRDSIQETQYF. Full variable domain (rest looked up from reference TRBV30 and TRBJ2-5): SQTIHQWPATLVQPVGSPLSLECTVEGTSNPNLYWYRQAAGRGLQLLFYSVGIGQISSEVPQNLSASRPQDRQFILSSKKLLLSDSGFYLCAWNRDSIQETQYFGPGTRLLVL.

V usage is TRBV20-1 and J usage is TRBJ1-2; D unclear. This CDR3 is 10 amino acids long. Germline lookup yields CDR1 DFQATT and CDR2 SNEGSKA (reference sequence). V dropped 5 bases and J dropped 8 bases, with 9 bases sitting between them. The CDR3 coding sequence is TGCAGTGCTTTAGGGATCGGCTACACCTTC. Translation: CSALGIGYTF.

This chain links TRBV10-3 with TRBJ2-1, with 7 bases that match TRBD2. The CDR3 sequence is 16 residues long. V lost 0 bases to trimming and J lost 6 bases; unmatched junction nucleotides: 8. Germline CDR1 is ENHRY and CDR2 is SYGVKD. CDR3 residues: CAISESEASGRNEQFF. Written as DNA, the CDR3 is TGTGCCATCAGTGAGTCGGAGGCTAGCGGTCGCAATGAGCAGTTCTTC.